A single sample gave rise to the 18 T cell receptor beta chains below, sequenced in a study of blood T cell repertoires in COVID-19. The data were produced by immunoSEQ multiplex PCR, yet TCRdb's version contains in-frame clones alone and is incomplete. The sample lists tens of thousands of clones, around 80% occurring once. What was sequenced was peripheral blood. All receptors come from a woman of 80 years or more with acute or convalescent COVID-19.

The V and J genes are TRBV5-1 and TRBJ2-2, with D possibly matching TRBD1 (6 bases). Trimming took 0 bases from V and 7 from J, leaving 7 bases between them. Germline loops: CDR1 SGHRS, CDR2 YFSETQ. This CDR3 spans 13 amino acids. This CDR3 is CASSLDRVGELFF. Written as DNA, the CDR3 is TGCGCCAGCAGCTTGGACAGGGTCGGGGAGCTGTTTTTT.

The V gene is TRBV21-1, the J gene TRBJ2-3; TRBD2 reflects the table's D call only, with no check against the DNA. TRBV21-1 corresponds to a pseudogene. CDR3 length equals 22 residues. This chain's CDR3 is CASSVQPGLAVPLITSTDTQYF. The CDR3, as DNA: TGTGCCAGCAGCGTACAACCGGGACTAGCGGTACCCTTAATTACTAGCACAGATACGCAGTATTTT.

The chain recombines TRBV5-6 with TRBJ1-6, with a weak D call TRBD1 (5 bases). The V gene's germline CDR1 is SGHDT and CDR2 YYEEEE. The V and J ends lost 3 bases and 9 bases respectively, with 10 bases between them. The CDR3 totals 13 residues. This chain's CDR3 is CASSSRRGSPLHF. In DNA, the CDR3 is TGTGCCAGCAGCTCCCGGAGGGGTTCACCCCTCCACTTT.

The chain is built from TRBV24-1 and TRBJ2-7; 9 nucleotides line up with TRBD1. The V gene's germline CDR1 is KGHDR and CDR2 SFDVKD. CDR3 length equals 14 residues. V shed 4 bases and J 4 bases; nucleotides not matched to a gene: 4. The CDR3 spells CATSETGQGYEQYF. DNA for the CDR3: TGTGCCACCAGTGAGACGGGACAGGGATACGAGCAGTACTTC.

V and J are TRBV18 and TRBJ2-3; the D gene is possibly TRBD1 (6 bases). This CDR3 region has 17 residues. In germline, CDR1 is KGHSH, CDR2 LQKENI. Trimming left V 6 bases short and J 0 bases short, with 19 bases between. CDR3 protein: CASSPGTQRPSTDTQYF. The CDR3, as DNA: TGTGCCAGCTCCCCCGGGACACAGCGCCCTAGCACAGATACGCAGTATTTT.

The rearrangement links TRBV28 to TRBJ1-1; 7 bases are shared with TRBD1. CDR1 is MDHEN and CDR2 is SYDVKM in the germline V gene. J gave up 6 bases and V 4 bases, and 8 bases lay outside the gene matches. The CDR3 extends over 14 amino acids. The CDR3 region has the DNA TGTGCCAGCAGTTACAGGGGTGCGTCAGCTGAAGCTTTCTTT. Amino acid sequence: CASSYRGASAEAFF.

This chain links TRBV10-1 with TRBJ2-7; D is possibly TRBD2 (5 bases). V dropped 8 bases and J dropped 6 bases, with 17 bases sitting between them. From germline, CDR1 is WNHNN and CDR2 SYGVQD (reference sequence). The CDR3 consists of 13 residues. CDR3 protein: CASQGRVGGEQYF. For the CDR3, the DNA is TGCGCCAGCCAAGGACGGGTCGGAGGCGAGCAGTACTTC.

The gene calls are TRBV6-1 and TRBJ2-7, with 9 bases that match TRBD1. The CDR3 is 17 residues long. In germline, CDR1 is MNHNS, CDR2 SASEGT. The J segment lost 3 bases and the V segment lost 2 bases, leaving 11 bases of the junction unmatched. In DNA, the CDR3 is TGTGCCAGCAGTGAAAGAAGCGGGACAGGGAGCCTCTACGAGCAGTACTTC. Translation: CASSERSGTGSLYEQYF.

The chain employs TRBV12-5 and TRBJ2-1; TRBD1 is a possible D gene (6 bases). Germline CDR1 reads LGHNT; CDR2 reads FRNRAP. This CDR3 is 15 amino acids long. V gave up 5 bases and J gave up 4 bases, with 15 bases separating them. CDR3 loop: CASGSQRQVYNEQFF. The CDR3 nucleotides read TGTGCTAGTGGTAGCCAGAGACAGGTATACAATGAGCAGTTCTTC.

J is TRBJ2-3 and V is TRBV5-4, with D perhaps TRBD1 (6 bases). CDR3 length equals 13 residues. CDR1 SGHNT and CDR2 YYREEE come from the germline V gene (reference sequence). The ends were cut back, 5 bases at V and 0 bases at J, with 7 bases in the middle. In DNA form, the CDR3 reads TGTGCCAGCAGAGACAGGAGCACAGATACGCAGTATTTT. Its protein is CASRDRSTDTQYF.

In DNA form, the CDR3 reads TGCGCCAGCAGCCAAGAGGACGGACAGGGCCGGGAGCAGTACTTC. Amino acid sequence: CASSQEDGQGREQYF. The V call is TRBV4-1, the J call TRBJ2-7; TRBD1 agrees at 8 bases. The ends lost 0 bases at V and 7 bases at J; junction bases unmatched: 8. The germline V gene encodes CDR1 MGHRA and CDR2 YSYEKL. This CDR3 is 15 amino acids long.

This chain uses TRBV20-1 with TRBJ2-5; perhaps TRBD2 as D (6 bases). From germline, CDR1 is DFQATT and CDR2 SNEGSKA (reference sequence). The CDR3 runs to 13 residues. Trimming cost V 3 bases and J 2 bases, with 10 bases left between them. CDR3 sequence reads: CSASVGGQETQYF. CDR3 sequence (DNA): TGCAGTGCTAGTGTGGGAGGTCAAGAGACCCAGTACTTC.

The genes are TRBV12-3 or TRBV12-4 and TRBJ2-7; TRBD1 matches 7 bases. J was trimmed by 6 bases and V by 6 bases; bases with no gene match: 5. The CDR3 has 12 amino acids. The CDR3 bases are TGTGCCAGCAGACAACACAGGGGCGAGCAGTACTTC. Translating it yields CASRQHRGEQYF.

This clone has just a few counts. Written as DNA, the CDR3 is TGTGCCAGCAGCTTAGGACGCGGTGTGCAGGGGACCGAAGCTTTCTTT. Translated: CASSLGRGVQGTEAFF. This chain links TRBV11-1 with TRBJ1-1; D may be TRBD1 (6 bases). The CDR3 runs 16 residues. CDR1 and CDR2 (germline): SGHAT, FQDESV (reference sequence). V shed 1 base and J shed 8 bases, with 20 bases lying between them. Filled out from reference TRBV11-1 and TRBJ1-1, the complete variable domain reads EAEVAQSPRYKITEKSQAVAFWCDPISGHATLYWYRQILGQGPELLVQFQDESVVDDSQLPKDRFSAERLKGVDSTLKIQPAELGDSAMYLCASSLGRGVQGTEAFFGQGTRLTVV.

The rearrangement joins TRBV4-1 to TRBJ1-2; 9 bases align to TRBD1. V was pared by 4 bases and J by 5 bases, with 8 bases of the junction left unmatched. The CDR3 runs 15 residues. CDR1 MGHRA and CDR2 YSYEKL come from the germline V gene. The CDR3 protein is CASSPGTGKIYGYTF. The CDR3 bases are TGCGCCAGCAGCCCGGGGACAGGGAAGATTTATGGCTACACCTTC.

This chain connects TRBV19 to TRBJ1-2; D remains unclear. This CDR3 spans 12 amino acids. The V gene lost 2 bases and the J gene lost 5 bases, with 6 bases spanning the gap. CDR1 is LNHDA, CDR2 SQIVND, per germline (reference sequence). The CDR3 region has the DNA TGTGCCAGTAGTATATCTGTTTATGGCTACACCTTC. Its protein product is CASSISVYGYTF.

The V and J genes are TRBV5-1 and TRBJ1-4; D possibly corresponds to TRBD1 (6 bases). CDR3 length: 16 residues. Germline V gene data show CDR1 as SGHRS and CDR2 as YFSETQ. V was trimmed by 4 bases and J by 0 bases, leaving 13 bases between them. CDR3 bases: TGCGCCAGCAGCACGACAGGTAGTGCAACTAATGAAAAACTGTTTTTT. Its translation is CASSTTGSATNEKLFF.

This clone has a single count. The chain couples TRBV4-1 to TRBJ2-4; D not resolved. Germline loops: CDR1 MGHRA, CDR2 YSYEKL. V was cut by 2 bases and J by 0 bases, with 17 bases left in between. CDR3 length: 18 amino acids. CDR3 amino acids: CASSQNNLAVSAKNIQYF. CDR3 DNA: TGCGCCAGCAGCCAAAATAACCTTGCGGTATCAGCCAAAAACATTCAGTACTTC.